This T cell receptor beta chain was recorded in a study of Ad26.COV2.S vaccination and SARS-CoV-2 variants. Study results and limitations: Researchers cautioned that TCR breadth and depth analyses may have underestimated total T cell responses. Non-spike TCR breadth did not differ much between vaccine and placebo recipients. A substantial breadth of spike-specific CD8+ and CD4+ T cell responses after vaccination has been reported.

V shed 1 base and J 1 base; nucleotides not matched to a gene: 0. CDR1 and CDR2 from the germline V gene are LGHNA and YSLEER. The CDR3 runs to 14 residues. Comments on this clone: Its target is unknown.

Assay used: immunoSEQ multiplex PCR; TCRdb lists only in-frame clones, some missing. The repertoire includes about 350,000 clones, 92% of them detected once, and about 3.9% sits in the top ten. The rearrangement joins TRBV4-3 to TRBJ2-7, with 8 bases lining up with TRBD1. This clonotype was obtained from a human donor who had recovered from COVID-19. The material was peripheral blood, obtained after recovery from COVID-19. The CDR3 DNA reads TGCGCCAGCAGCCAAGGACAGGGGTCCTACGAGCAGTACTTC. Protein sequence: CASSQGQGSYEQYF.